The sequence of this TCR beta chain was determined in a study of Tregs in tolerant kidney transplant recipients. Assay used: immunoSEQ multiplex PCR; TCRdb lists only in-frame clones, some missing. The sample yields 30,000 or so clones, of which the top ten take up around 8%. CD4+CD25+CD127- Tregs, CD4+CD25- non-Tregs, CD4 and CD8 cells were sorted. Unmatched junction bases numbered 10, after V lost 5 bases and J lost 7 bases. CDR1 and CDR2 from the germline V gene are SGHAT and FQNNGV. The CDR3 covers 15 residues. Turning to this clone: Its matching antigen is unknown. The read ends 3 residues before the CDR3 terminus; that terminus is restored from the germline J gene.

Overall study findings and caveats: Tregs expanded with activated donor B cells seemed most donor-specific.

The source is a human donor who received a combined kidney and bone marrow transplant. This chain links TRBV11-2 with TRBJ2-1; 8 nucleotides match TRBD2. Specimen: CD8+ T cells from blood, collected before the transplant. The CDR3 is CASSLNGGAWNEQFF. The CDR3 bases that were read are TGTGCCAGCAGCCTCAACGGGGGGGCATGGAATGAG.